Below are 5 T cell receptor beta chains sequenced from a single sample in a study of shared clonotypes between healthy human individuals. Sequencing was performed with immunoSEQ multiplex PCR; in TCRdb, only in-frame clones are kept and a portion is missing. The sample yields approximately 100,000 clones, about 72% seen once. Material: memory CD8+ T cells sorted from blood. Described subset: CD45RO+ cells pooled with CCR7-negative TemRA cells. Every receptor here comes from a woman between 25 and 40 years old in good health.

The chain combines TRBV29-1 with TRBJ2-1; 8 positions match TRBD2. This CDR3 spans 19 amino acids. CDR1 is SQVTM, CDR2 ANQGSEA, per germline. V gave up 0 bases and J gave up 2 bases; unmatched junction bases: 15. The CDR3 nucleotides read TGCAGCGTTGAAGATCCAATAGGGGTACTAGCGGACACCTACAATGAGCAGTTCTTC. This sequence encodes CSVEDPIGVLADTYNEQFF.

The chain has TRBV25-1 and TRBJ2-7, with D possibly being TRBD1 (6 bases). The CDR3 loop spans 12 amino acids. V lost 4 bases and J 3 bases, leaving 7 bases between the germline ends. Germline V lookup: CDR1 MGHDK, CDR2 SYGVNS. The CDR3 DNA is TGTGCCAGCAGTGCACAGGGCTACGAGCAGTACTTC. Translation gives CASSAQGYEQYF.

The CDR3 is CASSDRLGGFDEQYF. The CDR3 nucleotides read TGCGCCAGCTCGGACCGGCTTGGGGGCTTTGACGAGCAGTACTTC. The V and J genes are TRBV10-1 and TRBJ2-7; weak D call: TRBD1 (6 bases). This CDR3 region has 15 residues. The V end was cut by 8 bases, the J end by 5 bases, with 22 bases between. Germline V gives CDR1 WNHNN, CDR2 SYGVQD (reference sequence).

This chain links TRBV11-2 with TRBJ2-1; 13 bases are a match to TRBD2. The CDR3 length is 15 residues. Germline values: CDR1 SGHAT, CDR2 FQNNGV. V lost 3 bases, J lost 7 bases, and 3 bases stayed unmatched. This CDR3 is CASSFGLAGENEQFF. The CDR3 nucleotides read TGTGCCAGCAGCTTCGGACTAGCGGGAGAGAATGAGCAGTTCTTC.

This sequence joins TRBV6-4 and TRBJ2-3; D is possibly TRBD1 (6 bases). Trimming took 2 bases from V and 4 from J, leaving 10 bases between them. CDR1 and CDR2 (germline): MRHNA, SNTAGT. The CDR3 is 14 amino acids. CDR3 amino acids: CASSDQQGSDTQYF. DNA for the CDR3: TGTGCCAGCAGTGACCAACAGGGATCAGATACGCAGTATTTT.